This T cell receptor beta chain was found in a study of PD-L1 blockade in urothelial cancer. The wider study: Blood was analyzed 3 weeks (second dose) and 6 weeks after treatment start. Each blood sample yielded a median of about 140,000 T cells.

The time point here: peripheral blood 6 weeks after treatment start. The CDR3 contains 16 residues. Germline V gene sequence: CDR1 LNHDA, CDR2 SQIVND (reference sequence). V shed 1 base, J shed 4 bases, and the junction held 4 bases outside the gene matches. Synthetic analogs of TCR templates were spiked into every PCR. Some clones are missing from TCRdb's copy, which holds only in-frame ones; the method was immunoSEQ multiplex PCR. This table holds approximately 47,000 clones, approximately 80% found once. The receptor comes from a man aged 65-85 years with urothelial cancer. The source was PBMCs, collected around atezolizumab (anti-PD-L1) treatment. V gene TRBV19 combines with J gene TRBJ2-3; TRBD2 aligns across 11 bases. In nucleotides, the CDR3 is TGTGCCAGTAGTATAGGACTAGCGGGACCCCCAGATACGCAGTATTTT. This translates into CASSIGLAGPPDTQYF.